This T cell receptor beta chain was obtained from a study of early T cells in non-severe SARS-CoV-2 infection. Study context: Sequencing of unsorted whole blood was done on bulk RNA, leaving chains unpaired.

This clonotype was seen a few times. From germline, CDR1 is DFQATT and CDR2 SNEGSKA (reference sequence). The V end lost 5 bases, the J end lost 1 base, and 14 bases lay between the germline ends. This CDR3 is built from 14 residues. Unique molecular identifiers were added to individual cDNA molecules. A single record per CDR3 protein comes from TCRdb applying MiXCR to the 5' RACE reads. The repertoire has over 60,000 distinct CDR3 sequences, roughly 10% of them found once; the top ten carry about 2.8%. The sequence was obtained from an adult who was a healthcare worker with PCR-confirmed SARS-CoV-2 infection or an uninfected control (not recorded which). The sample in question was whole blood, obtained at baseline. The rearrangement joins TRBV20-1 to TRBJ1-1; tentative D call: TRBD1 (6 bases). As DNA, the CDR3 is TGCAGTGCTGAGCCCCTCAGGGGGAACACTGAAGCTTTCTTT. Translating gives CSAEPLRGNTEAFF.